The 20 T cell receptor beta chains given below trace back to one sample, sequenced in a study of tumor-infiltrating lymphocytes in primary liver carcinoma. The researchers produced TCR beta cDNA from 400 to 650 ng total RNA with a constant-region primer. Three nested multiplex PCR rounds of slightly modified ARM-PCR generated TCR beta libraries. Both of the initial two PCR rounds ran for approximately 11 cycles and employed TRBV1-TRBV30 forward primers alongside a C-beta reverse primer. TCRdb re-called the multiplex PCR reads with MiXCR, one entry per CDR3 protein. The sample has tens of thousands of distinct CDR3 sequences; 75% are singletons. Starting material for RNA and DNA co-extraction consisted of roughly 19-34 mg of unsorted bulk tissue. Input material: tumor-adjacent normal liver tissue. The receptors derive from a woman aged 25 to 45 with primary liver carcinoma and hepatitis B virus infection.

With respect to this clonotype: The junction does not match germline at one end; this may be a read error. The rearrangement joins TRBV6-1 to TRBJ2-1, with D unclear. From germline, CDR1 is MNHNS and CDR2 SASEGT. The length of the CDR3 is 13 residues. CDR3: CASCERDYNEQFF. In DNA, the CDR3 is TGTGCCAGCTGTGAAAGGGACTACAATGAGCAGTTCTTC.

A word on this clonotype: At one boundary the junction diverges from the germline segment, which might be a read error. V is TRBV11-1 and J is TRBJ2-5; D might be TRBD2 (6 bases). The CDR3 is 16 residues long. CDR1 and CDR2 from the germline V gene are SGHAT and FQDESV (reference sequence). The DNA for the CDR3 is TGTGCTAGCAGCCGTGGAGCGGGTGGGTACCAAGAGACCCAGTACTTC. Its protein is CASSRGAGGYQETQYF.

Note on this clonotype: It is likely a read error, because the conserved phenylalanine at the end of the CDR3 is missing. The chain employs TRBV12-3 or TRBV12-4 and TRBJ1-1; TRBD1 might be the D (6 bases). This CDR3 has 14 residues. In DNA, the CDR3 is TGTACCAGCAGTTCTCAGGGGATGAACACTGAAGCTTTCTCT. Protein: CTSSSQGMNTEAFS.

This clonotype was seen more than once but under ten times. At one of its ends the junction is not consistent with the germline gene, which may arise from a read error. V usage is TRBV29-1 and J usage is TRBJ2-3; 11 bases are a match to TRBD2. In germline, CDR1 is SQVTM, CDR2 ANQGSEA. This CDR3 is built from 17 residues. The CDR3 spells CSVALGDLAGGTDTQYF. CDR3 nucleotides: TGCAGCGTTGCGTTAGGAGATCTAGCGGGAGGAACAGATACCCAGTATTTT.

The chain carries TRBV20-1 and TRBJ1-5, with D unclear. Trimming removed 0 bases from V and 7 bases from J, with 13 bases in between. The length of the CDR3 is 14 residues. Germline CDR1 reads DFQATT; CDR2 reads SNEGSKA (reference sequence). The CDR3 here is CSARESWSDQPQHF. The CDR3 DNA sequence: TGCAGTGCTAGAGAAAGTTGGAGCGACCAGCCCCAGCATTTT.

This clonotype was recorded at least ten times. The J gene is TRBJ2-1, the V gene TRBV7-9, with 10 bases lining up with TRBD2. This CDR3 has 16 residues. V lost 4 bases and J lost 0; bases outside the gene matches: 3. Germline V gene lookup returns CDR1 SEHNR and CDR2 FQNEAQ (reference sequence). CDR3 nucleotides: TGTGCCAGCAGCTATCCTAGCGGGAGCTCCTACAATGAGCAGTTCTTC. This sequence encodes CASSYPSGSSYNEQFF.

This clonotype was observed many times. The V gene is TRBV5-4, the J gene TRBJ2-5; weak D call: TRBD2 (5 bases). CDR3 length: 13 residues. Germline assignment: CDR1 SGHNT and CDR2 YYREEE (reference sequence). V lost 2 bases, J lost 3 bases, and 8 bases lay in between. The CDR3 DNA follows: TGTGCCAGCAGCTTCCCGCGGGAAGAGACCCAGTACTTC. This gives the protein CASSFPREETQYF.

This chain joins TRBV6-5 and TRBJ1-2, with 8 bases that match TRBD1. This CDR3 contains 14 residues. With V trimmed by 11 bases and J by 8 bases, 16 bases remained unmatched. In germline, CDR1 is MNHEY, CDR2 SVGAGI. CDR3 sequence (DNA): TGTGCCCGCAATTGTAACGGACAGGGCAGCGGCTACACCTTC. Amino acids: CARNCNGQGSGYTF.

Notes on this clonotype: At one end, the junction sequence differs from germline, possibly due to a read error. The genes are TRBV11-2 and TRBJ1-1; D perhaps matches TRBD1 (5 bases). The CDR3 extends over 14 amino acids. Germline V gene lookup returns CDR1 SGHAT and CDR2 FQNNGV. This CDR3 is CASIYTGGRAEAIF. The CDR3 coding sequence is TGTGCCAGCATATATACAGGCGGGAGGGCTGAAGCTATCTTT.

The table lists this clonotype with many counts. The chain uses TRBV24-1 and TRBJ2-5; a weak D match, TRBD1 (6 bases). V was cut by 0 bases and J by 2 bases, with 12 bases left in between. The CDR3 covers 16 residues. CDR1 KGHDR and CDR2 SFDVKD come from the germline V gene. The CDR3 protein is CATSDLGDTAQETQYF. CDR3 coding DNA: TGTGCCACCAGTGATTTGGGGGACACAGCACAAGAGACCCAGTACTTC.

Note on this clonotype: Relative to the germline gene, one junction end is altered; a read error may explain this. This chain joins TRBV7-8 and TRBJ2-3, with 9 bases fitting TRBD2. The CDR3 is 17 amino acids. CDR1 SGHVS and CDR2 FQNEAQ come from the germline V gene. The chain's CDR3 is CTSSLEEASGITDTQYF. CDR3 nucleotides: TGTACCAGCAGCTTAGAAGAGGCTAGCGGGATCACAGATACGCAGTATTTT.

This chain uses TRBV11-1 with TRBJ2-7; D may match TRBD1 or TRBD2 (6 bases each). The CDR3 consists of 15 residues. From germline, CDR1 is SGHAT and CDR2 FQDESV (reference sequence). Trimming pared 5 bases from V and 6 bases from J, leaving 20 bases between. The CDR3 loop is CASSPRTAGLREQYF. The CDR3, as DNA: TGTGCCAGCAGCCCTCGGACAGCAGGACTACGCGAGCAGTACTTC. Filled out from reference TRBV11-1 and TRBJ2-7, the complete variable domain reads EAEVAQSPRYKITEKSQAVAFWCDPISGHATLYWYRQILGQGPELLVQFQDESVVDDSQLPKDRFSAERLKGVDSTLKIQPAELGDSAMYLCASSPRTAGLREQYFGPGTRLTVT.

This clonotype has a count of ten or more. V usage is TRBV18 and J usage is TRBJ2-3; weak D call: TRBD1 (6 bases). Trimming removed 6 bases from V and 1 base from J, with 8 bases in between. CDR3 size: 13 residues. In germline, CDR1 is KGHSH, CDR2 LQKENI. The CDR3 DNA sequence: TGTGCCAGCTCTCGGACAGGCACAGATACGCAGTATTTT. The encoded protein is CASSRTGTDTQYF. Full variable domain (rest looked up from reference TRBV18 and TRBJ2-3): NAGVMQNPRHLVRRRGQEARLRCSPMKGHSHVYWYRQLPEEGLKFMVYLQKENIIDESGMPKERFSAEFPKEGPSILRIQQVVRGDSAAYFCASSRTGTDTQYFGPGTRLTVL.

This clonotype was counted only a few times. The chain recombines TRBV10-3 with TRBJ2-1; D may be TRBD1 or TRBD2 (5 bases each). V dropped 1 base and J dropped 0 bases, with 10 bases sitting between them. CDR3 length equals 16 residues. Germline-derived CDR1 and CDR2 are ENHRY and SYGVKD. The CDR3 sequence is CAISEWGRGSYNEQFF. The CDR3 DNA is TGTGCCATCAGTGAGTGGGGACGGGGCTCCTACAATGAGCAGTTCTTC.

As to this clonotype: At one boundary the junction diverges from the germline segment, which might be a read error. CDR3 amino acids: CASSSSPGTGSTEASF. The CDR3 coding sequence is TGTGCCAGCAGTTCATCCCCGGGGACGGGGAGCACTGAAGCTTCCTTT. The chain combines TRBV28 with TRBJ1-1; TRBD1 might be the D (5 bases). In germline, CDR1 is MDHEN, CDR2 SYDVKM. The CDR3 consists of 16 residues.

As concerns this clonotype: A read error may account for a junction end that differs from germline. The chain combines TRBV12-3 or TRBV12-4 with TRBJ1-2; D is unclear. The CDR3 runs to 14 residues. The CDR3: CASSLGDRAYGNTF. CDR3 sequence (DNA): TGTGCCAGCAGTTTAGGGGATAGGGCTTATGGCAACACCTTC.

Turning to this clonotype: Sequence at one end of the junction differs from germline and may be a read error. The V gene is TRBV30, the J gene TRBJ2-7; the match to TRBD2 covers 10 bases. The CDR3 spans 15 residues. Germline V gene sequence: CDR1 GTSNPN, CDR2 SVGIG (reference sequence). For the CDR3, the DNA is TGTGCCCGGAGGGAACTAGCGGGGAAGTTCTACGAGCAGTACTTC. Protein sequence: CARRELAGKFYEQYF.

With regard to this clonotype: Given the absence of the conserved phenylalanine or tryptophan at the CDR3 end, a read error is likely. The chain recombines TRBV6-2 or TRBV6-3 with TRBJ2-3; D gene unclear. The CDR3 contains 14 residues. Trimming removed 6 bases from V and 0 bases from J, with 10 bases in between. Germline V gene sequence: CDR1 MNHEY, CDR2 SVGEGT. The CDR3 DNA reads as TGTGCCAGCAGCTATGGACGGAGCACAGATACGCAGTATTCT. Its protein is CASSYGRSTDTQYS.

A note on this clonotype: A much larger clone differs by one base, so this may be a read error. CDR3 DNA: TGTGCCAGCCGCTTGACAGGGAACACTGAAGCTTTCTTT. It specifies CASRLTGNTEAFF. This chain links TRBV7-3 with TRBJ1-1; TRBD1 might be the D (6 bases). Germline assignment: CDR1 SGHTA and CDR2 FQGTGA. The CDR3 runs to 13 residues.

CDR3 loop: CASSTRAIDTQYF. CDR3 DNA: TGTGCCAGCAGCACGAGAGCCATAGATACGCAGTATTTT. The V call is TRBV6-2 or TRBV6-3, the J call TRBJ2-3; D not certain. V lost 6 bases, J lost 5 bases, and 12 bases lay in between. Germline V lookup: CDR1 MNHEY, CDR2 SVGEGT. The CDR3 runs to 13 residues.